Detailed here is one T cell receptor (beta chain). Its antigen is not identified. The material for each subset, its genomic DNA, was split evenly across several immunoSEQ plates. This table comes from immunoSEQ multiplex PCR, and its TCRdb copy is limited to in-frame clones, with some not included. The sample includes some 2 million clones, about 94% of them seen just once. From germline, CDR1 is LGHNA and CDR2 YSLEER. This CDR3 has 15 residues. Trimming removed 0 bases from V and 0 bases from J, with 8 bases in between. As defined, naive CD8 cells were CD45RO-negative and positively selected for CCR7, with terminally differentiated effector memory CD45RA+ cells excluded. The record originates from a study of shared clonotypes between healthy human individuals. Study as a whole: Donors had three CD4 naive, three CD4 memory, two CD8 naive and one CD8 memory plate apiece.

Overall study results and limits: Estimated richness values were generally larger in naive subsets than in memory subsets.

The rearrangement joins TRBV4-3 to TRBJ2-5; unclear D gene. The sequence was collected from a man younger than 30 in good health. Sequencing was carried out using naive CD8+ T cells sorted from blood. The DNA of the CDR3 is TGCGCCAGCAGCCAAGATCACACGTACCAAGAGACCCAGTACTTC. Protein: CASSQDHTYQETQYF.